This T cell receptor beta chain was recorded in a study of OX40 agonist ivuxolimab in advanced cancers. Trimming took off 5 bases at V and 6 bases at J, with 10 bases between the two ends. The CDR3 runs to 13 residues. Germline V gives CDR1 SGHTA, CDR2 FQGNSA. Assay: immunoSEQ multiplex PCR; the TCRdb copy retains only in-frame clones and omits some. The sample contains fewer than 90,000 clones, around 86% of which appear only once. V is TRBV7-2 and J is TRBJ2-2; D call uncertain. This TCR was sampled from an adult with an advanced solid tumor such as melanoma, head and neck, liver or kidney cancer. The material was CD4+ or CD8+ T cells sorted from blood, obtained in a trial of the OX40 agonist ivuxolimab. The CDR3: CASSERMAGELFF. Here the CDR3 DNA reads TGTGCCAGCAGCGAAAGGATGGCCGGGGAGCTGTTTTTT.